The next 14 T cell receptor beta chains were all read from a single sample in a study of T cells in Graves' hyperthyroidism and ophthalmopathy. Researchers took RNA transcripts and amplified the TCR beta CDR3 regions from them. With the HTBI primer set, the TCR CDR3 went through a first round of RT-PCR. TCRdb itself ran the multiplex PCR reads through MiXCR, one entry per CDR3 protein. The table lists about 130,000 distinct CDR3 sequences, around 20% of them singletons. Sequencing was done on a sample of blood. The receptors come from a woman aged 45-59 years with Graves' hyperthyroidism that later progressed to Graves' ophthalmopathy.

The gene calls are TRBV9 and TRBJ1-2; D is ambiguous. The V gene lost 0 bases and the J gene lost 0 bases, with 9 bases spanning the gap. The CDR3 is 15 amino acids. Germline CDR1 is SGDLS and CDR2 is YYNGEE. The CDR3 bases are TGTGCCAGCAGCGTAGCTGGCGGGCCTAACTATGGCTACACCTTC. Protein product: CASSVAGGPNYGYTF.

V is TRBV7-2 and J is TRBJ2-1, with TRBD2 identical over 9 bases. In germline, CDR1 is SGHTA, CDR2 FQGNSA. This CDR3 comprises 15 residues. V lost 2 bases and J lost 7; bases outside the gene matches: 6. The CDR3 nucleotides are TGTGCCAGCAGCTTACCTAGCGGGATAGGAAATGAGCAGTTCTTC. This encodes CASSLPSGIGNEQFF.

The sample holds a few counts of this clonotype. The chain recombines TRBV10-3 with TRBJ1-2; no reliable D call. The CDR3 is made up of 14 amino acids. Germline values: CDR1 ENHRY, CDR2 SYGVKD. V was shortened by 2 bases and J by 0 bases, with 7 bases between the two germline ends. The CDR3 sequence is CAISEEGANYGYTF. The CDR3 DNA is TGTGCCATCAGTGAGGAGGGTGCTAACTATGGCTACACCTTC.

This clonotype was detected many times. V is TRBV20-1 and J is TRBJ1-6, with 8 bases identical to TRBD1. The CDR3 spans 15 residues. Germline CDR1 is DFQATT and CDR2 is SNEGSKA (reference sequence). Trimming at V came to 6 bases and at J to 7 bases, leaving 11 bases not matched to a gene. The CDR3 sequence is CSAHLDRGRNSPLHF. DNA of the CDR3: TGCAGTGCACACTTAGACAGGGGACGGAATTCACCCCTCCACTTT.

In regard to this clonotype: A much larger clonotype is one base distant, so this may be a read error. V gene TRBV11-2 combines with J gene TRBJ2-7; maybe TRBD2 (6 bases). This CDR3 has 14 amino acids. CDR1 is SGHAT, CDR2 FQNNGV, per germline. CDR3 residues: CASILTGVLYERYF. Written as DNA, the CDR3 is TGTGCCAGCATCCTGACGGGGGTCCTCTACGAGCGGTACTTC.

This clonotype occurred many times. The gene calls are TRBV7-9 and TRBJ2-5; D is ambiguous. The CDR3 contains 14 residues. Trimming removed 1 base at V and 3 bases at J, with 9 bases between. CDR1 is SEHNR and CDR2 is FQNEAQ in the germline V gene (reference sequence). The CDR3 nucleotides read TGTGCCAGCAGCTTAGGTAACCCCAAAGAGACCCAGTACTTC. It specifies CASSLGNPKETQYF.

This clonotype was found many times. The V call is TRBV2, the J call TRBJ1-5; perhaps TRBD1 as D (6 bases). The CDR3 is made up of 16 amino acids. CDR1 and CDR2 from the germline V gene are SNHLY and FYNNEI. V was clipped by 3 bases and J by 3 bases, with 15 bases between them. CDR3 region: CASSDGGQSVNQPQHF. CDR3 coding DNA: TGTGCCAGCAGTGATGGCGGACAGTCAGTCAATCAGCCCCAGCATTTT.

This clonotype was seen a handful of times. The rearrangement uses TRBV2 and TRBJ2-5; D is tentatively TRBD1 or TRBD2 (5 bases each). Trimming cost V 7 bases and J 5 bases, with 17 bases left between them. CDR3 length: 14 residues. Per germline, CDR1 SNHLY and CDR2 FYNNEI. CDR3 in DNA: TGTGCCAGCACACGAGGCAGGGAGAAGGAGACCCAGTACTTC. This codes for CASTRGREKETQYF.

V is TRBV20-1 and J is TRBJ2-7; 7 bases align to TRBD1. The length of the CDR3 is 14 residues. CDR1 and CDR2 from the germline V gene are DFQATT and SNEGSKA (reference sequence). V was clipped by 3 bases and J by 2 bases; unmatched bases: 7. CDR3 sequence: CSARGDSIAYEQYF. Here the CDR3 DNA reads TGCAGTGCTAGGGGGGACAGCATAGCCTACGAGCAGTACTTC.

This clonotype was counted at least ten times. The chain carries TRBV18 and TRBJ2-7; maybe TRBD1 (5 bases). This CDR3 has 13 amino acids. CDR1 is KGHSH and CDR2 is LQKENI in the germline V gene. Between the trimmed V and J ends, which lost 3 bases and 3 bases, there was a span of 9 bases. The CDR3 nucleotides read TGTGCCAGCTCACCCCAGGGATACTACGAGCAGTACTTC. Translation: CASSPQGYYEQYF.

This clonotype was seen a handful of times. The J gene is TRBJ1-5, the V gene TRBV10-3; the D gene is possibly TRBD1 (5 bases). Trimming took off 3 bases at V and 11 bases at J, with 14 bases between the two ends. The V gene's germline CDR1 is ENHRY and CDR2 SYGVKD. The CDR3 contains 13 residues. CDR3 sequence reads: CAISDFQGEAQHF. CDR3 in DNA: TGTGCCATCAGTGATTTCCAGGGAGAGGCCCAGCATTTT.

The sample holds a few counts of this clonotype. V gene TRBV29-1 combines with J gene TRBJ1-2, with 7 positions matching TRBD1. J was trimmed by 7 bases and V by 5 bases; bases with no gene match: 7. Germline V gives CDR1 SQVTM, CDR2 ANQGSEA. The CDR3 runs to 12 residues. CDR3 sequence: CSVMGQKAGYTF. Written as DNA, the CDR3 is TGCAGCGTTATGGGACAGAAAGCTGGCTACACCTTC.

The sample holds many counts of this clonotype. The rearrangement joins TRBV18 to TRBJ2-7; TRBD1 matches at 9 bases. V shed 3 bases and J 3 bases; nucleotides not matched to a gene: 3. CDR1 is KGHSH, CDR2 LQKENI, per germline. The CDR3 covers 14 residues. This chain's CDR3 is CASSPGQGLYEQYF. CDR3 DNA: TGTGCCAGCTCACCGGGACAGGGTCTCTACGAGCAGTACTTC.

This clonotype showed up many times. The chain combines TRBV11-2 with TRBJ2-1; the D is unclear. Germline lookup yields CDR1 SGHAT and CDR2 FQNNGV. The CDR3 has 14 amino acids. The V end lost 2 bases, the J end lost 4 bases, and 9 bases lay between the germline ends. In nucleotides, the CDR3 is TGTGCCAGCAGCTTATTGTTGCTTTACAATGAGCAGTTCTTC. This gives the protein CASSLLLLYNEQFF. Full variable domain (outside the CDR3, taken from reference TRBV11-2 and TRBJ2-1): EAGVAQSPRYKIIEKRQSVAFWCNPISGHATLYWYQQILGQGPKLLIQFQNNGVVDDSQLPKDRFSAERLKGVDSTLKIQPAKLEDSAVYLCASSLLLLYNEQFFGPGTRLTVL.